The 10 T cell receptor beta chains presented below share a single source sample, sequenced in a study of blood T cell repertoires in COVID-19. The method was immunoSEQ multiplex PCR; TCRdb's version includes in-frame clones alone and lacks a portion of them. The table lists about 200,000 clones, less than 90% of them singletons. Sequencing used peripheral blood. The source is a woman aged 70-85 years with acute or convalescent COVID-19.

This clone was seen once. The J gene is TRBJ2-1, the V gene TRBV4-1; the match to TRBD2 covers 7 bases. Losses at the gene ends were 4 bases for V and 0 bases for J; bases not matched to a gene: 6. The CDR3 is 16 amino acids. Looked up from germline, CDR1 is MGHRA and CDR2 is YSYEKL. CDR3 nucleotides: TGCGCCAGCAGCCGGGAGACTAGCAGCTCCTACAATGAGCAGTTCTTC. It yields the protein CASSRETSSSYNEQFF.

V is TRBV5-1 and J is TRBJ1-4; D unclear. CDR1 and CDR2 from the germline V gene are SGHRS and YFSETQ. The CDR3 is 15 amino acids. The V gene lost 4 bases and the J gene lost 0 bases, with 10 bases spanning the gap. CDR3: CASSVTVATNEKLFF. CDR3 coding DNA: TGCGCCAGCAGCGTAACTGTTGCAACTAATGAAAAACTGTTTTTT.

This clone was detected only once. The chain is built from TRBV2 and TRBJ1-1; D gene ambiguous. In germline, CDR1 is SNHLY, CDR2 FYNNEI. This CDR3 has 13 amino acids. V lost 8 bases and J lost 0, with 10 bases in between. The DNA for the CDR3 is TGTGCCAGCGAGAAAGAATTGAACACTGAAGCTTTCTTT. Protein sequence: CASEKELNTEAFF.

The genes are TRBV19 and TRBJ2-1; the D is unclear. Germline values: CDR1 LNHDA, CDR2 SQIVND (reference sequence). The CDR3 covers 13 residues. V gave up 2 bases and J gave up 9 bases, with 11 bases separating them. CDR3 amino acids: CASSIPLGGEQFF. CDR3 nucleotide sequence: TGTGCCAGTAGTATACCTCTAGGTGGTGAGCAGTTCTTC.

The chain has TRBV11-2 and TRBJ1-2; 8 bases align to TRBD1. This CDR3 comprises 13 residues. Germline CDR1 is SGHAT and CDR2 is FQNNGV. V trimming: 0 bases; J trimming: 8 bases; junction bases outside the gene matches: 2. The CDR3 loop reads CASSLDRTGGYTF. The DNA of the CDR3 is TGTGCCAGCAGCTTAGATAGGACAGGGGGCTACACCTTC.

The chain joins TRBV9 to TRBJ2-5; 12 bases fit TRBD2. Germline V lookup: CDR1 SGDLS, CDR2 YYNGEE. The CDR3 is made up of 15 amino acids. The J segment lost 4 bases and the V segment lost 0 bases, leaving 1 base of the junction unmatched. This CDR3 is CASSVELAGGETQYF. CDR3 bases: TGTGCCAGCAGCGTAGAACTAGCGGGAGGAGAGACCCAGTACTTC.

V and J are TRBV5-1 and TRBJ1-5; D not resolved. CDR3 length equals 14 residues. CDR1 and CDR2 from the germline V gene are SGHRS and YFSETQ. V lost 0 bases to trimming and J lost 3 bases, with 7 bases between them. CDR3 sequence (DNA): TGCGCCAGCAGCTTGGACAGTCCCAATCAGCCCCAGCATTTT. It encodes CASSLDSPNQPQHF. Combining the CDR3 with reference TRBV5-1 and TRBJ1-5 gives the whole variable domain KAGVTQTPRYLIKTRGQQVTLSCSPISGHRSVSWYQQTPGQGLQFLFEYFSETQRNKGNFPGRFSGRQFSNSRSEMNVSTLELGDSALYLCASSLDSPNQPQHFGDGTRLSIL.

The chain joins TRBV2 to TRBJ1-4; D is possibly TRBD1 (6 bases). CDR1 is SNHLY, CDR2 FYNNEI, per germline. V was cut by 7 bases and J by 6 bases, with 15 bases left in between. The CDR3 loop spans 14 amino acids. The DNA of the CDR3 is TGTGCCAGCACCGAGAGGGGGTGGCATGAAAAACTGTTTTTT. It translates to CASTERGWHEKLFF.

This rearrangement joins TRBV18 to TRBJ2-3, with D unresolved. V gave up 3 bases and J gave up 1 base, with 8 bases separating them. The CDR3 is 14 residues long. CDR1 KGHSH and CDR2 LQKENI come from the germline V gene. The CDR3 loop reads CASSPSTRTDTQYF. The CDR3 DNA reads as TGTGCCAGCTCACCTTCGACTCGCACAGATACGCAGTATTTT.

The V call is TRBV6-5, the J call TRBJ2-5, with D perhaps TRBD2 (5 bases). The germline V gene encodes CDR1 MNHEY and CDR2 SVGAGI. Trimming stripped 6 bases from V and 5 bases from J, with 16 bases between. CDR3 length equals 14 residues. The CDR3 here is CASSTRKAGETQYF. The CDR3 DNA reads TGTGCCAGCAGCACTCGGAAGGCGGGCGAGACCCAGTACTTC.